These 21 T cell receptor beta chains came from one sample sequenced in a study of CD8 T cells in ankylosing spondylitis. In TCRdb, the 5' RACE reads were re-called with MiXCR into one record per CDR3 protein. The table includes approximately 350,000 distinct CDR3 sequences, about 14% detected once. The sequenced sample was blood, either unsorted or a sorted T cell fraction (not recorded which). These receptors originate from a male donor with ankylosing spondylitis or in good health (not recorded which).

This clonotype was picked up a small number of times. The chain recombines TRBV6-2 or TRBV6-3 with TRBJ2-7, with TRBD2 matching over 9 bases. Losses at the gene ends were 2 bases for V and 7 bases for J; bases not matched to a gene: 9. The germline CDR1 and CDR2 sequences are MNHEY and SVGEGT. This CDR3 is 15 amino acids long. The CDR3 spells CASSYRLAAPGEQYF. As DNA, the CDR3 is TGTGCCAGCAGTTACAGACTAGCGGCGCCGGGGGAGCAGTACTTC.

The rearrangement links TRBV11-1 to TRBJ2-4; D may be TRBD1 or TRBD2 (5 bases each). Germline CDR1 and CDR2: SGHAT and FQDESV (reference sequence). The V end was cut by 5 bases, the J end by 0 bases, with 23 bases between. This CDR3 contains 19 residues. The CDR3 region is CASSGPGPMVGLAKNIQYF. The CDR3, as DNA: TGTGCCAGCAGCGGGCCGGGACCTATGGTGGGGCTAGCCAAAAACATTCAGTACTTC.

The chain is built from TRBV11-3 and TRBJ2-2; the D gene is possibly TRBD1 (6 bases). The CDR3 sequence is 14 residues long. Trimming stripped 5 bases from V and 2 bases from J, with 9 bases between. Germline V lookup: CDR1 SGHNT, CDR2 YENEEA. Written as DNA, the CDR3 is TGTGCCAGCAGCGCAGGGGCAAACACCGGGGAGCTGTTTTTT. This translates into CASSAGANTGELFF.

This clonotype occurred a few times. The chain employs TRBV5-1 and TRBJ2-7, with a tentative D call TRBD2 (5 bases). This CDR3 spans 14 amino acids. Trimming pared 0 bases from V and 0 bases from J, leaving 7 bases between. Per the germline V gene, CDR1 is SGHRS and CDR2 is YFSETQ. The CDR3: CASSLARDSYEQYF. In DNA, the CDR3 is TGCGCCAGCAGCTTGGCCCGGGACTCCTACGAGCAGTACTTC.

There are a few counts of this clonotype. This chain joins TRBV11-3 and TRBJ2-5; TRBD1 is a possible D gene (5 bases). The V end lost 3 bases, the J end lost 2 bases, and 13 bases lay between the germline ends. This CDR3 is built from 15 residues. Germline assignment: CDR1 SGHNT and CDR2 YENEEA. This CDR3 is CASSFGSGMQETQYF. CDR3 in DNA: TGTGCCAGCAGCTTCGGTTCAGGGATGCAAGAGACCCAGTACTTC.

This clonotype was seen ten or more times. V gene TRBV12-3 or TRBV12-4 combines with J gene TRBJ2-2, with 9 bases identical to TRBD1. The V gene end was trimmed by 10 bases and the J gene end by 6 bases; junction bases not matched to a gene: 6. The CDR3 consists of 13 residues. This CDR3 reads CATGTGTPGELFF. CDR3 in DNA: TGTGCCACCGGGACAGGGACCCCCGGGGAGCTGTTTTTT.

This clonotype was seen a few times. The genes are TRBV7-9 and TRBJ2-2; a weak D match, TRBD1 (5 bases). V gave up 3 bases and J gave up 3 bases, with 11 bases separating them. CDR1 and CDR2 from the germline V gene are SEHNR and FQNEAQ (reference sequence). This CDR3 contains 15 residues. For the CDR3, the DNA is TGTGCCAGCAGCTTTAAACAGGCGTACACCGGGGAGCTGTTTTTT. Translation gives CASSFKQAYTGELFF.

This clonotype was seen at least ten times. The chain is built from TRBV11-3 and TRBJ2-1; 8 bases align to TRBD2. Germline V gives CDR1 SGHNT, CDR2 YENEEA. The CDR3 totals 16 residues. V was clipped by 1 base and J by 0 bases; unmatched bases: 2. CDR3 region: CASSLGGTSSYNEQFF. As DNA, the CDR3 is TGTGCCAGCAGCTTAGGAGGGACTAGCTCCTACAATGAGCAGTTCTTC.

This clonotype showed up just a few times. The genes are TRBV29-1 and TRBJ2-5; no definite D call. V was cut by 3 bases and J by 5 bases, with 4 bases left in between. CDR1 and CDR2 from the germline V gene are SQVTM and ANQGSEA. CDR3 length: 10 amino acids. This CDR3 reads CSVDLETQYF. The CDR3 coding sequence is TGCAGCGTTGACCTGGAGACCCAGTACTTC.

For the CDR3, the DNA is TGCAGTGCTAGAGGGGCGGGAGTCACCCATGAGCAGTTCTTC. Translation gives CSARGAGVTHEQFF. The chain is built from TRBV20-1 and TRBJ2-1; 7 bases line up with TRBD2. This CDR3 region has 14 residues. The germline V gene encodes CDR1 DFQATT and CDR2 SNEGSKA (reference sequence). J was trimmed by 8 bases and V by 1 base; bases with no gene match: 8.

This clonotype was counted only a few times. The V gene is TRBV6-6, the J gene TRBJ1-4; D gene uncertain. The CDR3 has 13 residues. Trimming removed 4 bases from V and 3 bases from J, with 6 bases in between. Germline V gene sequence: CDR1 MNHNY, CDR2 SVGAGI (reference sequence). The CDR3: CASSFEPNEKLFF. The CDR3 nucleotides are TGTGCCAGCAGTTTCGAGCCTAATGAAAAACTGTTTTTT.

This clonotype was seen many times. This rearrangement joins TRBV29-1 to TRBJ1-1; possibly TRBD1 for D (6 bases). This CDR3 spans 13 amino acids. CDR1 SQVTM and CDR2 ANQGSEA come from the germline V gene. V lost 4 bases, J lost 5 bases, and 14 bases lay in between. The CDR3 protein is CSVALGTGTEAFF. CDR3 DNA sequence: TGCAGCGTTGCTCTAGGAACAGGGACTGAAGCTTTCTTT.

The chain couples TRBV18 to TRBJ1-2; 7 nucleotides match TRBD1. Trimming removed 2 bases from V and 6 bases from J; junction bases left unmatched: 6. Germline values: CDR1 KGHSH, CDR2 LQKENI. The CDR3 covers 14 residues. The CDR3 DNA sequence: TGTGCCAGCTCACCAACCACGACAGGGAATGGCTACACCTTC. Translated: CASSPTTTGNGYTF.

The chain links TRBV6-1 to TRBJ1-2; perhaps TRBD1 as D (6 bases). Germline V gives CDR1 MNHNS, CDR2 SASEGT. Trimming removed 5 bases from V and 4 bases from J, with 20 bases in between. The CDR3 totals 16 residues. CDR3: CASSLRTAPRVYGYTF. The CDR3 DNA follows: TGTGCCAGCAGTCTCCGGACAGCTCCCCGGGTCTATGGCTACACCTTC.

The chain links TRBV12-3 or TRBV12-4 to TRBJ1-4, with 8 bases fitting TRBD1. The CDR3 sequence is 16 residues long. V trimming: 3 bases; J trimming: 8 bases; junction bases outside the gene matches: 11. The CDR3 coding sequence is TGTGCCAGCAGTTTTAACAGGGGGACGGGTAACGAAAAACTGTTTTTT. Translating gives CASSFNRGTGNEKLFF.

This clonotype was detected many times. The rearrangement joins TRBV20-1 to TRBJ2-3; the D gene is possibly TRBD2 (6 bases). Germline CDR1 and CDR2: DFQATT and SNEGSKA (reference sequence). The CDR3 consists of 14 residues. The V and J ends lost 3 bases and 0 bases respectively, with 10 bases between them. In nucleotides, the CDR3 is TGCAGTGCTAGGCTAGCGACTAGCACAGATACGCAGTATTTT. As protein: CSARLATSTDTQYF.

The V call is TRBV11-2, the J call TRBJ2-2; D gene ambiguous. V dropped 4 bases and J dropped 4 bases, with 22 bases sitting between them. The germline V gene encodes CDR1 SGHAT and CDR2 FQNNGV. CDR3 length: 18 residues. The CDR3 region has the DNA TGTGCCAGCAGCTCCATACCACTCCCGCCGAGGAGCACCGGGGAGCTGTTTTTT. Amino acid sequence: CASSSIPLPPRSTGELFF.

The chain is built from TRBV20-1 and TRBJ2-3, with TRBD2 matching 8 bases. The germline gives CDR1 DFQATT, CDR2 SNEGSKA (reference sequence). The junction had 9 bases not matched to a gene; V was cut back by 5 bases and J by 2 bases. There are 15 residues in the CDR3. CDR3 residues: CSAERGSGTTDTQYF. CDR3 in DNA: TGCAGTGCTGAGAGGGGTAGCGGGACCACAGATACGCAGTATTTT.

The chain links TRBV20-1 to TRBJ2-7; the D is unclear. This CDR3 is built from 13 residues. Germline CDR1 reads DFQATT; CDR2 reads SNEGSKA (reference sequence). Trimming took 3 bases from V and 3 from J, leaving 12 bases between them. CDR3 nucleotide sequence: TGCAGTGCTAGCGGTCAGCTTAACTACGAGCAGTACTTC. The encoded protein is CSASGQLNYEQYF.

This clonotype appeared many times. The CDR3 is CSAARGNEKLFF. The CDR3 nucleotides are TGCAGTGCCGCGAGGGGGAATGAAAAACTGTTTTTT. The genes are TRBV20-1 and TRBJ1-4, with D possibly being TRBD1 (6 bases). CDR1 and CDR2 from the germline V gene are DFQATT and SNEGSKA (reference sequence). V lost 6 bases and J lost 5, with 10 bases in between. The CDR3 loop spans 12 amino acids.

This chain connects TRBV12-3 or TRBV12-4 to TRBJ2-3; D perhaps matches TRBD2 (6 bases). The CDR3 sequence is 16 residues long. V dropped 0 bases and J dropped 0 bases, with 10 bases sitting between them. Written as DNA, the CDR3 is TGTGCCAGCAGTTTAGCGGAGGGGTCTAGCACAGATACGCAGTATTTT. Its protein is CASSLAEGSSTDTQYF.